This T cell receptor (beta chain) was sequenced for a study of OX40 agonist ivuxolimab in advanced cancers. As for the study in general: The dose-escalation cohort was approximately 80% male, with a mean age of 60 years, ranging about 23 to 90. Study observations and caveats: Several nonresponders also turned out to have low normalized T-cell clonal expansion.

Produced via immunoSEQ multiplex PCR; TCRdb's table is partial and in-frame only. This table has about 15,000 clones, around 62% appearing once. By share, this clone ranks as medium-sized (0.01 to 0.1%). Its antigen is still unknown. In germline, CDR1 is SGHRS, CDR2 YFSETQ. V was clipped by 3 bases and J by 1 base, with 9 bases between them. This CDR3 is 14 amino acids long. The rearrangement uses TRBV5-1 and TRBJ2-3, with a possible D match to TRBD1 (6 bases). The sample was CD4+ or CD8+ T cells sorted from blood, taken in a trial of the OX40 agonist ivuxolimab. The receptor comes from an adult with an advanced solid tumor such as melanoma, head and neck, liver or kidney cancer. CDR3 DNA: TGCGCCAGCAGCTCGGGACATGGCACAGATACGCAGTATTTT. Its translation: CASSSGHGTDTQYF. Looking up the rest from reference TRBV5-1 and TRBJ2-3 gives the full variable domain: KAGVTQTPRYLIKTRGQQVTLSCSPISGHRSVSWYQQTPGQGLQFLFEYFSETQRNKGNFPGRFSGRQFSNSRSEMNVSTLELGDSALYLCASSSGHGTDTQYFGPGTRLTVL.